This paragraph covers one T cell receptor beta chain sequence. The antigen is undetermined. The record originates from a study of siplizumab effects on memory and regulatory T cells. Whole-study findings and limits: Naive T cells looked more diverse than memory cells and looked like major alloresponse contributors. Treg origin accounted for an average of around 67% of mappable alloreactive CD4+ clones with siplizumab and roughly 27% in controls. A minor fraction of alloreactive clones, and no more, mapped to unstimulated subsets.

Trimming took 8 bases from V and 1 from J; bases not matched to a gene: 4. The germline gives CDR1 MNHEY, CDR2 SMNVEV (reference sequence). This CDR3 has 13 amino acids. Data came from immunoSEQ multiplex PCR; TCRdb stores just in-frame clones and leaves some out. The data show about 94,000 clones, 94% seen once. The sequencing sample was made of non-Treg CD4+ T cells sorted from blood. This sequence joins TRBV27 and TRBJ2-7; 8 positions agree with TRBD1. The sequence was collected from a human donor in good health. CDR3: CASRRTGSYEQYF. The CDR3 nucleotides read TGTGCCAGCCGAAGGACAGGGTCCTACGAGCAGTACTTC.